This T cell receptor (beta chain) was recovered during a study of post-analysis software for immune sequencing data. Study as a whole: Disease courses included relapsing-remitting, secondary progressive and progressive-relapsing multiple sclerosis.

Sequencing libraries made from TCR beta cDNA carried unique molecular identifiers. Some 500,000 cDNA molecules were recovered from an input of roughly 0.85 to 10 million T cells. TCRdb reprocessed the PCR reads with MiXCR, giving one entry per CDR3 protein. The sample holds some 800,000 distinct CDR3 sequences, roughly 50% seen once. This clonotype was detected only a few times. The target antigen is unknown. Points from the study as a whole: Significantly lower normalized Chao1 diversity was found in patients with multiple sclerosis relative to controls. With F measure, samples from one preparation batch clustered together strongly. The five TRBV segments detected at higher frequency in patients than in controls included TRBV5-6, TRBV5-1 and TRBV20-1.

CDR1 is SGHRS, CDR2 YFSETQ, per germline. This CDR3 region has 14 residues. V was trimmed by 0 bases and J by 5 bases, leaving 11 bases between them. The chain combines TRBV5-1 with TRBJ2-5; D not resolved. This TCR came from a girl under 18 with multiple sclerosis. The sequencing input was blood. The CDR3 loop reads CASSLEVGMETQYF. CDR3 bases: TGCGCCAGCAGCTTGGAGGTGGGAATGGAGACCCAGTACTTC.